Listed below are T cell receptor beta chains from one sample, sequenced in a study of blood T cells in healthy people across ages. TCRdb reprocessed the 5' RACE reads with MiXCR, giving one entry per CDR3 protein. Altogether about 1,600,000 distinct CDR3 sequences are present, roughly 40% being singletons, with the ten largest covering 7.9%. Sequencing used blood. The receptors originated from a woman under 30 in good health. Both conserved end residues are part of each CDR3. D genes are given only for firm matches. Expanded clones get a size class; other rows say once, few or many, or leave the size out.

abundance: NA
d_gene: NA
j_gene: TRBJ2-3
v_gene: TRBV7-7
CDR3aa: CASSLAEGRGTDTQYF
CDR3nt: TGTGCCAGCAGCTTAGCGGAGGGAAGGGGCACAGATACGCAGTATTTT

abundance: NA
d_gene: NA
j_gene: TRBJ2-7
v_gene: TRBV28
CDR3aa: CASSFRQTEQYF
CDR3nt: TGTGCCAGCAGTTTTCGACAGACCGAGCAGTACTTC

abundance: few
d_gene: NA
j_gene: TRBJ2-1
v_gene: TRBV3-1
CDR3aa: CASTNGRTYNEQFF
CDR3nt: TGTGCCAGCACCAATGGGAGGACCTACAATGAGCAGTTCTTC

abundance: NA
d_gene: NA
j_gene: TRBJ2-6
v_gene: TRBV24-1
CDR3aa: CATSDAHQAHSGANVLTF
CDR3nt: TGTGCCACCAGTGATGCTCATCAGGCGCACTCTGGGGCCAACGTCCTGACTTTC

abundance: once
d_gene: NA
j_gene: TRBJ2-7
v_gene: TRBV9
CDR3aa: CASSASGVPADEQYF
CDR3nt: TGTGCCAGCAGCGCCTCAGGGGTTCCAGCCGACGAGCAGTACTTC

abundance: NA
d_gene: TRBD1
j_gene: TRBJ2-7
v_gene: TRBV7-9
CDR3aa: CASSLGDRLTYEQYF
CDR3nt: TGTGCCAGCAGCTTAGGGGACAGGTTAACCTACGAGCAGTACTTC

abundance: few
d_gene: TRBD1
j_gene: TRBJ1-2
v_gene: TRBV10-3
CDR3aa: CAISSDRGSNYGYTF
CDR3nt: TGTGCCATCAGTTCCGACAGGGGGTCTAACTATGGCTACACCTTC

abundance: NA
d_gene: TRBD1
j_gene: TRBJ1-5
v_gene: TRBV3-1
CDR3aa: CASSQAQGSNQPQHF
CDR3nt: TGTGCCAGCAGCCAAGCACAGGGGAGCAATCAGCCCCAGCATTTT

abundance: NA
d_gene: NA
j_gene: TRBJ1-4
v_gene: TRBV4-2
CDR3aa: CASSPHGQVGGGEKLFF
CDR3nt: TGTGCCAGCAGCCCCCACGGTCAAGTTGGGGGCGGTGAAAAACTGTTTTTT

abundance: NA
d_gene: NA
j_gene: TRBJ2-7
v_gene: TRBV6-6
CDR3aa: CASSYSAGKFYEQYF
CDR3nt: TGTGCCAGCAGTTACTCTGCAGGGAAGTTCTACGAGCAGTACTTC

abundance: NA
d_gene: NA
j_gene: TRBJ2-3
v_gene: TRBV9
CDR3aa: CASSVEVSPLTQYF
CDR3nt: TGTGCCAGCAGTGTAGAGGTGAGCCCGCTTACGCAGTATTTT

abundance: few
d_gene: NA
j_gene: TRBJ2-1
v_gene: TRBV29-1
CDR3aa: CSARTGTEQFF
CDR3nt: TGCAGCGCCAGAACAGGGACGGAGCAGTTCTTC

abundance: many
d_gene: NA
j_gene: TRBJ2-7
v_gene: TRBV7-4
CDR3aa: CASTRAGYYNSYEQYF
CDR3nt: TGTGCCAGCACCAGAGCGGGCTACTACAACTCCTACGAGCAGTACTTC

abundance: few
d_gene: NA
j_gene: TRBJ2-1
v_gene: TRBV12-3/TRBV12-4
CDR3aa: CASSLGGQRVNEQFF
CDR3nt: TGTGCCAGCAGTTTGGGGGGCCAGCGGGTCAATGAGCAGTTCTTC

abundance: NA
d_gene: TRBD1
j_gene: TRBJ1-6
v_gene: TRBV10-3
CDR3aa: CAIKGANSPLHF
CDR3nt: TGTGCCATCAAGGGGGCCAATTCACCCCTCCACTTT

abundance: NA
d_gene: NA
j_gene: TRBJ1-2
v_gene: TRBV12-3/TRBV12-4
CDR3aa: CANSFHGGWGYTF
CDR3nt: TGTGCCAACAGTTTCCATGGGGGCTGGGGCTACACCTTC

abundance: NA
d_gene: NA
j_gene: TRBJ2-7
v_gene: TRBV4-2
CDR3aa: CASSTRSGDEQYF
CDR3nt: TGTGCCAGCAGCACCCGCTCCGGCGACGAGCAGTACTTC

abundance: NA
d_gene: NA
j_gene: TRBJ1-3
v_gene: TRBV12-3/TRBV12-4
CDR3aa: CASRRNTIYF
CDR3nt: TGTGCCAGCAGACGAAACACCATATATTTT

abundance: NA
d_gene: TRBD1
j_gene: TRBJ1-4
v_gene: TRBV20-1
CDR3aa: CSAREGQVLNEKLFF
CDR3nt: TGCAGTGCTAGAGAAGGACAGGTCTTAAATGAAAAACTGTTTTTT

abundance: many
d_gene: NA
j_gene: TRBJ1-2
v_gene: TRBV29-1
CDR3aa: CSVEDERDDYGYTF
CDR3nt: TGCAGCGTTGAAGATGAGAGGGACGACTATGGCTACACCTTC

abundance: few
d_gene: TRBD2
j_gene: TRBJ2-7
v_gene: TRBV6-5
CDR3aa: CASSYSSSAGAVGEQYF
CDR3nt: TGTGCCAGCAGTTACTCGTCCTCAGCGGGAGCCGTGGGTGAGCAGTACTTC

abundance: NA
d_gene: NA
j_gene: TRBJ1-3
v_gene: TRBV12-3/TRBV12-4
CDR3aa: CASSREDSGNTIYF
CDR3nt: TGTGCCAGCAGCCGAGAAGACTCTGGAAACACCATATATTTT

abundance: NA
d_gene: NA
j_gene: TRBJ2-7
v_gene: TRBV14
CDR3aa: CASSQNVGSPYEQYF
CDR3nt: TGTGCCAGCAGCCAAAACGTAGGGAGCCCCTACGAGCAGTACTTC

abundance: NA
d_gene: TRBD2
j_gene: TRBJ2-1
v_gene: TRBV5-5
CDR3aa: CASVPGLDYNEQFF
CDR3nt: TGTGCCAGCGTCCCAGGACTAGACTACAATGAGCAGTTCTTC

abundance: few
d_gene: NA
j_gene: TRBJ2-7
v_gene: TRBV20-1
CDR3aa: CSASKGSLGVRTYEQYF
CDR3nt: TGCAGTGCTAGTAAGGGGTCGCTGGGGGTAAGAACGTACGAGCAGTACTTC

abundance: NA
d_gene: TRBD2
j_gene: TRBJ2-4
v_gene: TRBV5-8
CDR3aa: CASSYLAGGNIQYF
CDR3nt: TGTGCCAGCAGCTACCTAGCGGGCGGAAACATTCAGTACTTC

abundance: NA
d_gene: TRBD2
j_gene: TRBJ2-3
v_gene: TRBV7-8
CDR3aa: CASSWTSGDTQYF
CDR3nt: TGTGCCAGCAGCTGGACTAGCGGAGATACGCAGTATTTT

abundance: NA
d_gene: NA
j_gene: TRBJ2-1
v_gene: TRBV5-6
CDR3aa: CASSFRAVSNEQFF
CDR3nt: TGTGCCAGCAGCTTCAGGGCCGTGAGCAATGAGCAGTTCTTC

abundance: once
d_gene: TRBD2
j_gene: TRBJ2-3
v_gene: TRBV6-2/TRBV6-3
CDR3aa: CASKGRTSGGRTDAQYF
CDR3nt: TGTGCCAGCAAAGGCAGGACTAGCGGGGGACGCACAGATGCGCAGTATTTT

abundance: NA
d_gene: TRBD2
j_gene: TRBJ2-1
v_gene: TRBV15
CDR3aa: CATSRDAAGATNEQFF
CDR3nt: TGTGCCACCAGCAGAGATGCTGCGGGAGCGACCAATGAGCAGTTCTTC

abundance: NA
d_gene: TRBD1
j_gene: TRBJ2-5
v_gene: TRBV28
CDR3aa: CASSYFDRVGETQYF
CDR3nt: TGTGCCAGCAGCTACTTTGACAGGGTCGGAGAGACCCAGTACTTC

abundance: NA
d_gene: NA
j_gene: TRBJ2-5
v_gene: TRBV15
CDR3aa: CATEGLQETQYF
CDR3nt: TGTGCCACCGAGGGACTTCAAGAGACCCAGTACTTC

abundance: few
d_gene: NA
j_gene: TRBJ1-2
v_gene: TRBV10-3
CDR3aa: CAISESDSPNYGYTF
CDR3nt: TGTGCCATCAGTGAGTCGGATTCCCCTAACTATGGCTACACCTTC

abundance: NA
d_gene: TRBD1
j_gene: TRBJ1-4
v_gene: TRBV6-5
CDR3aa: CASSPTRTGEKLFF
CDR3nt: TGTGCCAGCAGTCCCACTCGGACAGGCGAAAAACTGTTTTTT

abundance: many
d_gene: TRBD1
j_gene: TRBJ2-5
v_gene: TRBV10-3
CDR3aa: CAIGKDREETQYF
CDR3nt: TGTGCCATCGGGAAGGACAGGGAAGAGACCCAGTACTTC

abundance: few
d_gene: TRBD2
j_gene: TRBJ2-2
v_gene: TRBV20-1
CDR3aa: CSATLIPGLAGELFF
CDR3nt: TGCAGTGCTACCCTGATCCCGGGACTAGCCGGGGAGCTGTTTTTT

abundance: NA
d_gene: NA
j_gene: TRBJ2-7
v_gene: TRBV3-1
CDR3aa: CASSHLTRNPEQYF
CDR3nt: TGTGCCAGCAGCCATTTGACTCGGAACCCTGAGCAGTACTTC

abundance: few
d_gene: NA
j_gene: TRBJ2-2
v_gene: TRBV12-3/TRBV12-4
CDR3aa: CASSRDGPAGELFF
CDR3nt: TGTGCCAGCAGCCGAGACGGGCCCGCCGGGGAGCTGTTTTTT

abundance: NA
d_gene: TRBD2
j_gene: TRBJ2-6
v_gene: TRBV3-1
CDR3aa: CASSQMLAGATSGADVLTF
CDR3nt: TGTGCCAGCAGCCAAATGCTAGCGGGGGCCACATCTGGGGCCGACGTCCTGACTTTC

abundance: many
d_gene: NA
j_gene: TRBJ2-1
v_gene: TRBV3-1
CDR3aa: CASSQTYNEQFF
CDR3nt: TGTGCCAGCAGCCAAACCTACAATGAGCAGTTCTTC

abundance: NA
d_gene: NA
j_gene: TRBJ1-2
v_gene: TRBV12-3/TRBV12-4
CDR3aa: CASSPPGRTYGYTF
CDR3nt: TGTGCCAGCAGTCCTCCGGGACGGACATATGGCTACACCTTC

abundance: few
d_gene: NA
j_gene: TRBJ2-4
v_gene: TRBV5-6
CDR3aa: CASSPGVPGRRDKNIQYF
CDR3nt: TGTGCCAGCAGCCCGGGGGTACCGGGAAGGAGAGACAAAAACATTCAGTACTTC

abundance: NA
d_gene: NA
j_gene: TRBJ1-2
v_gene: TRBV20-1
CDR3aa: CSAHQSGGGNKKSNYGYTF
CDR3nt: TGCAGTGCTCATCAGTCGGGTGGCGGGAACAAAAAATCTAACTATGGCTACACCTTC

abundance: NA
d_gene: TRBD1
j_gene: TRBJ1-1
v_gene: TRBV12-5
CDR3aa: CASGRDSENTEAFF
CDR3nt: TGTGCTAGTGGGCGGGACAGTGAAAACACTGAAGCTTTCTTT

abundance: NA
d_gene: NA
j_gene: TRBJ1-2
v_gene: TRBV6-5
CDR3aa: CASSYRTQGTYGYTF
CDR3nt: TGTGCCAGCAGTTATAGGACCCAGGGGACCTATGGCTACACCTTC

abundance: few
d_gene: NA
j_gene: TRBJ1-3
v_gene: TRBV7-2
CDR3aa: CASSSSGIVSGNTIYF
CDR3nt: TGTGCCAGCAGCTCTTCAGGGATCGTCTCTGGAAACACCATATATTTT

abundance: few
d_gene: TRBD1
j_gene: TRBJ1-6
v_gene: TRBV2
CDR3aa: CASRSDRVYSPLHF
CDR3nt: TGTGCCAGCAGGAGCGACAGGGTTTATTCACCCCTCCACTTT

abundance: NA
d_gene: NA
j_gene: TRBJ2-5
v_gene: TRBV11-2
CDR3aa: CASSLGVLEETQYF
CDR3nt: TGTGCCAGCAGCTTAGGGGTGCTGGAAGAGACCCAGTACTTC

abundance: NA
d_gene: NA
j_gene: TRBJ1-4
v_gene: TRBV3-1
CDR3aa: CASRQGLTNEKLFF
CDR3nt: TGTGCCAGCAGGCAGGGGTTAACTAATGAAAAACTGTTTTTT

abundance: NA
d_gene: NA
j_gene: TRBJ1-3
v_gene: TRBV10-3
CDR3aa: CAISELGPSGNTIYF
CDR3nt: TGTGCCATCAGTGAGTTAGGTCCATCTGGAAACACCATATATTTT

abundance: NA
d_gene: TRBD2
j_gene: TRBJ2-1
v_gene: TRBV20-1
CDR3aa: CSARARTSEAYNEQFF
CDR3nt: TGCAGTGCTAGAGCAAGGACTAGCGAAGCCTACAATGAGCAGTTCTTC